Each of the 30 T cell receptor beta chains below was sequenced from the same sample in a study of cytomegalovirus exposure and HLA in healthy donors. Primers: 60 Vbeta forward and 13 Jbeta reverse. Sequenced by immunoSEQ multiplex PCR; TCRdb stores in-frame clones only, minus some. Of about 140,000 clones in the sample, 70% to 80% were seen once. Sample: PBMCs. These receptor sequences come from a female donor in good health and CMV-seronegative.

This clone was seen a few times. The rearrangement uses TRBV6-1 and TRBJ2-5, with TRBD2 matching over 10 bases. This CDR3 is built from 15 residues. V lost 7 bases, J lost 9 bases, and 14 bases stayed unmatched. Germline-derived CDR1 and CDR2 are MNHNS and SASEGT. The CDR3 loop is CASNPGLAPPGAQYF. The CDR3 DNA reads TGTGCCAGCAACCCGGGACTAGCGCCACCCGGGGCCCAGTACTTC.

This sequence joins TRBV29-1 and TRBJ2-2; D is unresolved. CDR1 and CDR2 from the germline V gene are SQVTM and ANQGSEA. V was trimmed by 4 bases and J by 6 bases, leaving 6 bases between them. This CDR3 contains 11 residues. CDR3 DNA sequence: TGCAGCGTTGGAGGCCCCGGGGAGCTGTTTTTT. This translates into CSVGGPGELFF.

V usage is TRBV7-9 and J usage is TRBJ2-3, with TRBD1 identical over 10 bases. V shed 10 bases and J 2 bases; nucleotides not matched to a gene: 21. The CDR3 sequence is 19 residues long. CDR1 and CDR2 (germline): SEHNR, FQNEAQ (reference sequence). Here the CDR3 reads CANRKPSGTGVRITDTQYF. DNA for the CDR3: TGTGCCAATCGCAAACCCTCCGGGACAGGGGTTAGAATCACAGATACGCAGTATTTT.

The CDR3 here is CASSLAGAQTGTEAFF. Written as DNA, the CDR3 is TGTGCCAGCAGCTTGGCGGGGGCCCAAACCGGGACAGAAGCTTTCTTT. The chain employs TRBV7-2 and TRBJ1-1; possibly TRBD1 for D (6 bases). CDR1 SGHTA and CDR2 FQGNSA come from the germline V gene. This CDR3 has 16 amino acids. The V gene lost 3 bases and the J gene lost 8 bases, with 22 bases spanning the gap. Drawing the rest from reference TRBV7-2 and TRBJ1-1, the complete variable domain is GAGVSQSPSNKVTEKGKDVELRCDPISGHTALYWYRQSLGQGLEFLIYFQGNSAPDKSGLPSDRFSAERTGGSVSTLTIQRTQQEDSAVYLCASSLAGAQTGTEAFFGQGTRLTVV.

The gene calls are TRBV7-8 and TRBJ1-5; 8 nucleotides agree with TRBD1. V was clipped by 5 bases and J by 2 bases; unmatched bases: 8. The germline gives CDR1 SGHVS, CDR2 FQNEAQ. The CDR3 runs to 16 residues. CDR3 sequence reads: CASSARTGLGNQPQHF. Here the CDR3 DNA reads TGTGCCAGCAGCGCCAGGACAGGGCTGGGCAATCAGCCCCAGCATTTT.

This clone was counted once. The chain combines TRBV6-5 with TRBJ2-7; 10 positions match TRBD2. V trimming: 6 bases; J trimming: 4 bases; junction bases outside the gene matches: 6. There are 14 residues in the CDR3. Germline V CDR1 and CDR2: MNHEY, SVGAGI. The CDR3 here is CASRPSGGAYEQYF. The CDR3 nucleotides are TGTGCCAGCAGACCCAGCGGGGGGGCTTACGAGCAGTACTTC.

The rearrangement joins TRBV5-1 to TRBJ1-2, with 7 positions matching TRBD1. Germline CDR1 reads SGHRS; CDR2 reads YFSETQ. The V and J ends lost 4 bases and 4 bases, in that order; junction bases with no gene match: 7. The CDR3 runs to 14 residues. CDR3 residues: CASSPRQGAYGYTF. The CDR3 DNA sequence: TGCGCCAGCAGCCCCCGACAGGGCGCCTATGGCTACACCTTC.

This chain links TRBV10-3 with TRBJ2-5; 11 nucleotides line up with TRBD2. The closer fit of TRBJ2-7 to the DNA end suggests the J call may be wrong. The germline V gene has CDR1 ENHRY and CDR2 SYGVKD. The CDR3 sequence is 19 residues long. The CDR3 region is CAISERPLGLASGGNEQYF. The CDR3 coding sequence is TGTGCCATCAGTGAGCGGCCCTTAGGGCTTGCTAGCGGGGGGAACGAGCAGTACTTC.

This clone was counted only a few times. In DNA form, the CDR3 reads TGTGCCAGCAGCCGGATCGGGACTTCAGCCTACGAGCAGTACTTC. Translated, it gives CASSRIGTSAYEQYF. The chain links TRBV7-2 to TRBJ2-7, with a tentative D call TRBD2 (6 bases). V was shortened by 5 bases and J by 2 bases, with 16 bases between the two germline ends. The CDR3 length is 15 residues. Germline lookup yields CDR1 SGHTA and CDR2 FQGNSA.

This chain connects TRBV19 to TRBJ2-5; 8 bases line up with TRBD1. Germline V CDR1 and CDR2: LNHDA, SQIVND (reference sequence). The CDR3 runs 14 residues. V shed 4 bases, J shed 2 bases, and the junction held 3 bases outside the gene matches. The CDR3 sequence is CASSSRGQQETQYF. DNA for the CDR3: TGTGCCAGTAGTAGCAGGGGGCAACAAGAGACCCAGTACTTC.

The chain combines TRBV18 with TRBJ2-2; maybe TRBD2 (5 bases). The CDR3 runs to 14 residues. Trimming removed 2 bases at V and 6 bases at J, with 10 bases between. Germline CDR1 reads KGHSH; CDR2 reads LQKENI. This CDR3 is CASSPGKGAGELFF. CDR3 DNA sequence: TGTGCCAGCTCACCAGGAAAGGGAGCCGGGGAGCTGTTTTTT.

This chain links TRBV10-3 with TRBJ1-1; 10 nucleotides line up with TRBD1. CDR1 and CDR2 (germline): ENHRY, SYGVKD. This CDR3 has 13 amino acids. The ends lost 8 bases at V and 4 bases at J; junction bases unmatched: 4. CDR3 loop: CAISRTGGTEAFF. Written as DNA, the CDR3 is TGTGCCATCTCACGGACAGGGGGCACTGAAGCTTTCTTT.

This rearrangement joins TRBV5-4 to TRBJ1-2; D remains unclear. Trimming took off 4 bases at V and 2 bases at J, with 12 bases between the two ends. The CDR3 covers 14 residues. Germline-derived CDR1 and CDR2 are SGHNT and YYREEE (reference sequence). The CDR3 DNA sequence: TGTGCCAGCAGCCCGGACTCGACGAACTATGGCTACACCTTC. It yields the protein CASSPDSTNYGYTF. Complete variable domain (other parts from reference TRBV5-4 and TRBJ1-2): ETGVTQSPTHLIKTRGQQVTLRCSSQSGHNTVSWYQQALGQGPQFIFQYYREEENGRGNFPPRFSGLQFPNYSSELNVNALELDDSALYLCASSPDSTNYGYTFGSGTRLTVV.

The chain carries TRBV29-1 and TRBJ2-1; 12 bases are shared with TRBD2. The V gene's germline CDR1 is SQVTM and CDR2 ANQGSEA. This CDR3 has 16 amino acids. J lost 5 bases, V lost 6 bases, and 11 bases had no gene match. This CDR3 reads CSVSRSLAGGNNEQFF. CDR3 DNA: TGCAGCGTGTCTCGGAGTCTAGCGGGAGGGAACAATGAGCAGTTCTTC.

The CDR3 coding sequence is TGTGCCAGCAGTCAACGGGTGAACACTGAAGCTTTCTTT. Its protein is CASSQRVNTEAFF. The rearrangement joins TRBV11-2 to TRBJ1-1; unclear D gene. V lost 6 bases and J 0 bases, leaving 8 bases between the germline ends. The CDR3 length is 13 residues. CDR1 and CDR2 (germline): SGHAT, FQNNGV.

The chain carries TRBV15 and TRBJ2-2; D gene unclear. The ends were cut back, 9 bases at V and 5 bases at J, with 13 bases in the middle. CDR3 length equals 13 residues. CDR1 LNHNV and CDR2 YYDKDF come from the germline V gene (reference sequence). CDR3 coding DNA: TGTGCCACAGAACAGAGCTGGACCGGGGAGCTGTTTTTT. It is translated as CATEQSWTGELFF.

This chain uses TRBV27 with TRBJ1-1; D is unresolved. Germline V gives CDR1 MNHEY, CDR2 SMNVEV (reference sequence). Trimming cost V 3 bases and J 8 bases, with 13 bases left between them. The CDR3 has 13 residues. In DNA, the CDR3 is TGTGCCAGCAGTTTCGGGGTTAGGGTCGAAGCTTTCTTT. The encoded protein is CASSFGVRVEAFF.

The CDR3: CASSLVPDTEAFF. The CDR3 coding sequence is TGTGCCAGCAGCTTAGTCCCGGACACTGAAGCTTTCTTT. The V gene is TRBV11-3, the J gene TRBJ1-1; D is uncertain. Germline CDR1 SGHNT, CDR2 YENEEA. This CDR3 is 13 amino acids long. V dropped 1 base and J dropped 3 bases, with 6 bases sitting between them.

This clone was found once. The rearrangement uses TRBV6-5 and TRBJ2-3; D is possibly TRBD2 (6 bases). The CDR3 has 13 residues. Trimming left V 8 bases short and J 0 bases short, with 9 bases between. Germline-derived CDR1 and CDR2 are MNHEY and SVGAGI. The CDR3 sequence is CASGAGSTDTQYF. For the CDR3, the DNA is TGTGCCAGCGGGGCGGGAAGCACAGATACGCAGTATTTT.

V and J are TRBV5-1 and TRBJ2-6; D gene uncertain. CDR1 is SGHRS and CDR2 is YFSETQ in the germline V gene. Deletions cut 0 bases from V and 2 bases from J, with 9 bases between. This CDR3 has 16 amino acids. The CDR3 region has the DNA TGCGCCAGCAGCTTGGCCAGGTCAGCTGGGGCCAACGTCCTGACTTTC. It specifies CASSLARSAGANVLTF.

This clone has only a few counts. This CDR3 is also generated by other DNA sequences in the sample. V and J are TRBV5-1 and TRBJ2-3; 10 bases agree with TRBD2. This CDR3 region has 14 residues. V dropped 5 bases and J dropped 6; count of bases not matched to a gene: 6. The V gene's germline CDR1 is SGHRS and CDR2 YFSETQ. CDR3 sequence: CASSSGTSADTQYF. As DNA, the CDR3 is TGCGCCAGCAGTTCCGGGACTAGCGCGGATACGCAGTATTTT.

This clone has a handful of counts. The CDR3 bases are TGTGCCATCAGTGGGACAGGGGGCGGTGAAAAACTGTTTTTT. This encodes CAISGTGGGEKLFF. The chain combines TRBV10-3 with TRBJ1-4, with 11 bases identical to TRBD1. CDR1 is ENHRY and CDR2 is SYGVKD in the germline V gene. This CDR3 has 14 residues. Trimming removed 4 bases from V and 7 bases from J; junction bases left unmatched: 2.

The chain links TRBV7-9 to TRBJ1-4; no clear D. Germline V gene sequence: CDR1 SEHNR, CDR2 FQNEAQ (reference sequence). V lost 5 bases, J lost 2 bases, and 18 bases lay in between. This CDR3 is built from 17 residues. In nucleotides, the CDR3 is TGTGCCAGCAGCACCCTTGAGAGGCCGAGGACTAATGAAAAACTGTTTTTT. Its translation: CASSTLERPRTNEKLFF.

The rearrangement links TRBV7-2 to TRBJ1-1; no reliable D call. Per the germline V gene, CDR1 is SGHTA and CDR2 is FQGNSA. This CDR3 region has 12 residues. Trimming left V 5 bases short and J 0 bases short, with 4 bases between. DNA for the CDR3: TGTGCCAGCAGCAGAGTGAACACTGAAGCTTTCTTT. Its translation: CASSRVNTEAFF.

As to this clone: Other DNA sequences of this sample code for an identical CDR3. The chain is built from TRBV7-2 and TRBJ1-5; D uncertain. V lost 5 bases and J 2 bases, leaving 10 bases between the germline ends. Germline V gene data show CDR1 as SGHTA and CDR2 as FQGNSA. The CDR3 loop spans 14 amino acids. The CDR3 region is CASSLRGGNQPQHF. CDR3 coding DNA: TGTGCCAGCAGCCTGCGCGGGGGCAATCAGCCCCAGCATTTT.

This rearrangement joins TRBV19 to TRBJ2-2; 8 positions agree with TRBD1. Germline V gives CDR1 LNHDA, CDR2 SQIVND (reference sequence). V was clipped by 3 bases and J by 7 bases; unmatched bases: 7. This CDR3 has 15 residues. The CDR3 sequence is CASSIRQGTGGELFF. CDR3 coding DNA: TGTGCCAGTAGTATTCGACAGGGGACGGGCGGGGAGCTGTTTTTT.

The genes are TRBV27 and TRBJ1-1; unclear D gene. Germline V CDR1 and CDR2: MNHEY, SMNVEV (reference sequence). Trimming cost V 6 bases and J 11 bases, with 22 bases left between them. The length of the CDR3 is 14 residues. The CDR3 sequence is CASRGRSQVNVAFF. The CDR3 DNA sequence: TGTGCCAGCAGGGGTCGGTCGCAGGTTAACGTGGCTTTCTTT.

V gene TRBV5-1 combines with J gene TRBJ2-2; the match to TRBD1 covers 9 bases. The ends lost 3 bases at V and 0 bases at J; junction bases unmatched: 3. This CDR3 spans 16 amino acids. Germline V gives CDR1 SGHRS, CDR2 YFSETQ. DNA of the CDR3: TGCGCCAGCAGCTCCCGGACAGGGGCGAACACCGGGGAGCTGTTTTTT. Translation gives CASSSRTGANTGELFF.

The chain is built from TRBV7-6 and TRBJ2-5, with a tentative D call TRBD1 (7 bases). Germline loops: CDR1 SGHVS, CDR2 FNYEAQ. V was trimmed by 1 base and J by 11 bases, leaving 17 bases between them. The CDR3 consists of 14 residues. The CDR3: CASSLDSQGGWQYF. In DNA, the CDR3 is TGTGCCAGCAGCTTAGATAGTCAGGGGGGATGGCAGTACTTC.

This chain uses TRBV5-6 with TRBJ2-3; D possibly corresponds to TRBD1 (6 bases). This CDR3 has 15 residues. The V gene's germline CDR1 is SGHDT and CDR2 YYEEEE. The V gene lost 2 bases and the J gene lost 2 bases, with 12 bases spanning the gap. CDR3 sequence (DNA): TGTGCCAGCAGCTTATATCAGGGGAACACAGATACGCAGTATTTT. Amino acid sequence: CASSLYQGNTDTQYF.